The 30 T cell receptor beta chains below come from one sample, sequenced in a study of blood T cell repertoires in COVID-19. Some clones are missing from TCRdb's copy, which holds only in-frame ones; the method was immunoSEQ multiplex PCR. The sample shows fewer than 250,000 clones, around 85% of them seen only once. The sequencing sample was made of peripheral blood. Receptors originate from a man aged 25-45 years with acute or convalescent COVID-19.

J is TRBJ2-3 and V is TRBV9, with TRBD2 matching over 10 bases. Germline-derived CDR1 and CDR2 are SGDLS and YYNGEE. The CDR3 length is 18 residues. The ends lost 0 bases at V and 3 bases at J; junction bases unmatched: 10. The chain's CDR3 is CASSVERIAGGQTDTQYF. CDR3 coding DNA: TGTGCCAGCAGCGTAGAGAGAATAGCGGGGGGCCAAACAGATACGCAGTATTTT.

The chain carries TRBV6-5 and TRBJ2-7, with TRBD1 identical over 8 bases. V gave up 9 bases and J gave up 6 bases; unmatched junction bases: 7. The CDR3 has 12 amino acids. In germline, CDR1 is MNHEY, CDR2 SVGAGI. In DNA, the CDR3 is TGTGCCAGAACTCGGACAGGGAGCGAGCAGTACTTC. It translates to CARTRTGSEQYF.

The chain has TRBV28 and TRBJ2-7; the match to TRBD1 covers 7 bases. V trimming: 8 bases; J trimming: 6 bases; junction bases outside the gene matches: 10. Germline V gene sequence: CDR1 MDHEN, CDR2 SYDVKM. This CDR3 is built from 13 residues. The CDR3 sequence is CASSTGPLREQYF. In DNA, the CDR3 is TGTGCCAGCTCGACAGGGCCGCTTCGCGAGCAGTACTTC.

This chain joins TRBV12-5 and TRBJ1-1, with 8 bases matching TRBD1. Unmatched junction bases numbered 7, after V lost 6 bases and J lost 1 base. In germline, CDR1 is LGHNT, CDR2 FRNRAP. The CDR3 covers 15 residues. The CDR3 loop reads CASGRTQGGNTEAFF. The CDR3 region has the DNA TGTGCTAGTGGACGTACACAGGGGGGGAACACTGAAGCTTTCTTT.

V is TRBV7-9 and J is TRBJ1-2, with D hard to call. Germline assignment: CDR1 SEHNR and CDR2 FQNEAQ (reference sequence). The CDR3 is made up of 15 amino acids. V gave up 3 bases and J gave up 2 bases, with 13 bases separating them. CDR3 coding DNA: TGTGCCAGCAGCTTGAGTACGGGGATCAACTATGGCTACACCTTC. Translation gives CASSLSTGINYGYTF.

The rearrangement joins TRBV5-4 to TRBJ1-2, with D hard to call. The CDR3 has 15 amino acids. CDR1 SGHNT and CDR2 YYREEE come from the germline V gene (reference sequence). V was pared by 4 bases and J by 6 bases, with 19 bases between. CDR3 region: CASSTRRAEGDGYTF. In DNA, the CDR3 is TGTGCCAGCAGCACAAGGAGGGCGGAGGGCGATGGCTACACCTTC.

This clone came up once. The rearrangement joins TRBV28 to TRBJ2-3; 11 bases align to TRBD2. The length of the CDR3 is 16 residues. V lost 7 bases to trimming and J lost 6 bases; unmatched junction nucleotides: 12. In germline, CDR1 is MDHEN, CDR2 SYDVKM. The CDR3 DNA is TGTGCCAGCATGCCGACTAGCGGGGAGTCCTCGGATACGCAGTATTTT. It codes for CASMPTSGESSDTQYF.

This chain connects TRBV18 to TRBJ2-1; the D gene is possibly TRBD2 (7 bases). Trimming pared 2 bases from V and 0 bases from J, leaving 17 bases between. Germline assignment: CDR1 KGHSH and CDR2 LQKENI. The CDR3 has 18 residues. In DNA, the CDR3 is TGTGCCAGCTCACCATCTGGGGGGGCAGGGAGCTCCTACAATGAGCAGTTCTTC. Protein: CASSPSGGAGSSYNEQFF.

This rearrangement joins TRBV5-1 to TRBJ2-3; D might be TRBD1 (6 bases). This CDR3 has 18 residues. Germline V gene lookup returns CDR1 SGHRS and CDR2 YFSETQ. The germline V and J ends were trimmed by 2 bases and 3 bases, with 22 bases remaining between them. CDR3 in DNA: TGCGCCAGCAGCTTAGGTCCAATTTACAGGGATCGAACAGATACGCAGTATTTT. It encodes CASSLGPIYRDRTDTQYF. The full variable domain, its missing parts supplied by reference TRBV5-1 and TRBJ2-3, is KAGVTQTPRYLIKTRGQQVTLSCSPISGHRSVSWYQQTPGQGLQFLFEYFSETQRNKGNFPGRFSGRQFSNSRSEMNVSTLELGDSALYLCASSLGPIYRDRTDTQYFGPGTRLTVL.

The V call is TRBV5-6, the J call TRBJ1-4, with 8 bases that match TRBD1. This CDR3 contains 15 residues. With V trimmed by 4 bases and J by 3 bases, 5 bases remained unmatched. The germline CDR1 and CDR2 sequences are SGHDT and YYEEEE. CDR3 residues: CASSRDRFSNEKLFF. The CDR3 coding sequence is TGTGCCAGCAGCCGGGACAGGTTTTCTAATGAAAAACTGTTTTTT. The complete variable domain, with remaining parts taken from reference TRBV5-6 and TRBJ1-4, reads DAGVTQSPTHLIKTRGQQVTLRCSPKSGHDTVSWYQQALGQGPQFIFQYYEEEERQRGNFPDRFSGHQFPNYSSELNVNALLLGDSALYLCASSRDRFSNEKLFFGSGTQLSVL.

The chain combines TRBV28 with TRBJ2-1; 11 bases agree with TRBD2. The germline V gene encodes CDR1 MDHEN and CDR2 SYDVKM. This CDR3 spans 20 amino acids. The V gene end was trimmed by 2 bases and the J gene end by 12 bases; junction bases not matched to a gene: 24. The CDR3 nucleotides read TGTGCCAGCAGTTTACACACTAGCGGGGGAGGAGTCCCGCGCGGGGGCAGGCAGTTCTTC. It specifies CASSLHTSGGGVPRGGRQFF.

The J gene is TRBJ1-2, the V gene TRBV4-2; 7 bases are shared with TRBD1. Germline CDR1 reads LGHNA; CDR2 reads YNFKEQ. With 4 bases clipped from V and 5 bases from J, the junction kept 7 bases outside the gene matches. The CDR3 covers 14 residues. The CDR3 nucleotides are TGTGCCAGCAGCCCCCGGGACAGAGGATATGGCTACACCTTC. Amino acids: CASSPRDRGYGYTF.

The V call is TRBV5-1, the J call TRBJ2-2; TRBD2 matches at 8 bases. Germline CDR1 is SGHRS and CDR2 is YFSETQ. V dropped 3 bases and J dropped 4; count of bases not matched to a gene: 8. The CDR3 has 16 amino acids. This CDR3 reads CASSYTAGAVTGELFF. The CDR3 DNA is TGCGCCAGCAGCTATACAGCGGGAGCTGTCACCGGGGAGCTGTTTTTT.

The chain employs TRBV19 and TRBJ2-5; D is undetermined. Per germline, CDR1 LNHDA and CDR2 SQIVND (reference sequence). Between the trimmed V and J ends, which lost 4 bases and 2 bases, there was a span of 8 bases. The CDR3 spans 13 residues. The CDR3 sequence: CASSTSLQETQYF. CDR3 coding DNA: TGTGCCAGTAGTACCTCGTTGCAAGAGACCCAGTACTTC.

The chain couples TRBV2 to TRBJ1-5, with D uncertain. V lost 3 bases, J lost 4 bases, and 10 bases lay in between. The CDR3 is 14 amino acids. Germline V gives CDR1 SNHLY, CDR2 FYNNEI. The CDR3 DNA reads as TGTGCCAGCAGTGATAGGACTGAAAATCAGCCCCAGCATTTT. Its protein is CASSDRTENQPQHF.

V and J are TRBV28 and TRBJ1-2, with D unclear. CDR1 is MDHEN, CDR2 SYDVKM, per germline. The CDR3 is made up of 13 amino acids. V was shortened by 3 bases and J by 4 bases, with 9 bases between the two germline ends. This CDR3 is CASSFEGGYGYTF. The CDR3 DNA follows: TGTGCCAGCAGTTTCGAGGGAGGCTATGGCTACACCTTC.

This sequence joins TRBV9 and TRBJ2-5; perhaps TRBD2 as D (6 bases). V was shortened by 3 bases and J by 3 bases, with 18 bases between the two germline ends. Per germline, CDR1 SGDLS and CDR2 YYNGEE. The CDR3 is 16 residues long. CDR3 region: CASSDASRSGEETQYF. CDR3 nucleotide sequence: TGTGCCAGCAGCGACGCTAGCCGTTCGGGGGAAGAGACCCAGTACTTC.

This clone came up once. This rearrangement joins TRBV6-6 to TRBJ2-7; D is perhaps TRBD2 (5 bases). The CDR3 has 15 residues. Looked up from germline, CDR1 is MNHNY and CDR2 is SVGAGI (reference sequence). V lost 5 bases and J 6 bases, leaving 20 bases between the germline ends. The DNA of the CDR3 is TGTGCCAGCAGTGCGCGGGTGGGAACGTCTGGCGAGCAGTACTTC. It translates to CASSARVGTSGEQYF.

This clone showed up just a few times. This chain connects TRBV7-3 to TRBJ1-2, with 10 bases lining up with TRBD1. Germline V CDR1 and CDR2: SGHTA, FQGTGA. The CDR3 consists of 17 residues. The V segment lost 6 bases and the J segment 6 bases; nucleotides outside the gene matches: 16. The CDR3 bases are TGTGCCAGCAGTTACGGCCTTCATAGGACAGGGGGAGATGGCTACACCTTC. Amino acid sequence: CASSYGLHRTGGDGYTF. Drawing the rest from reference TRBV7-3 and TRBJ1-2, the complete variable domain is GAGVSQTPSNKVTEKGKYVELRCDPISGHTALYWYRQSLGQGPEFLIYFQGTGAADDSGLPNDRFFAVRPEGSVSTLKIQRTERGDSAVYLCASSYGLHRTGGDGYTFGSGTRLTVV.

The chain combines TRBV6-5 with TRBJ2-1, with 7 bases fitting TRBD1. This CDR3 is 15 amino acids long. V lost 5 bases and J lost 7; bases outside the gene matches: 11. Germline V gene data show CDR1 as MNHEY and CDR2 as SVGAGI. As DNA, the CDR3 is TGTGCCAGCAGTCCTCTCCCGGGACAGACTAATGAGCAGTTCTTC. Amino acid sequence: CASSPLPGQTNEQFF.

This chain connects TRBV7-3 to TRBJ2-2, with TRBD2 matching over 9 bases. Germline V gene lookup returns CDR1 SGHTA and CDR2 FQGTGA. CDR3 length equals 17 residues. The trim removed 4 bases at V and 9 bases at J, leaving 15 bases unmatched. CDR3: CASSSASGRGGHRELFF. The CDR3 nucleotides are TGTGCCAGCAGCTCCGCCTCGGGGCGGGGGGGTCACCGGGAGCTGTTTTTT.

This clone was found once. The chain employs TRBV27 and TRBJ2-7; 14 bases are shared with TRBD2. This CDR3 is built from 16 residues. The germline gives CDR1 MNHEY, CDR2 SMNVEV (reference sequence). V lost 6 bases and J lost 7; bases outside the gene matches: 11. In DNA, the CDR3 is TGTGCCAGCAGCCGCCTCGGGACTAGCGGGGGTAAGGAGCAGTACTTC. It translates to CASSRLGTSGGKEQYF.

This clone was observed a handful of times. The J gene is TRBJ2-1, the V gene TRBV15, with D maybe TRBD1 (5 bases). The length of the CDR3 is 13 residues. V lost 5 bases, J lost 14 bases, and 19 bases lay in between. CDR1 is LNHNV, CDR2 YYDKDF, per germline (reference sequence). The CDR3: CATSRTPQGFKFF. DNA for the CDR3: TGTGCCACCAGCCGAACTCCTCAGGGTTTTAAGTTCTTC.

This rearrangement joins TRBV6-2 or TRBV6-3 to TRBJ1-1; maybe TRBD1 (6 bases). This CDR3 has 15 residues. V lost 6 bases and J 0 bases, leaving 14 bases between the germline ends. The germline gives CDR1 MNHEY, CDR2 SVGEGT. CDR3 protein: CASSRGQGLNTEAFF. In DNA, the CDR3 is TGTGCCAGCAGCCGGGGGCAGGGATTGAACACTGAAGCTTTCTTT.

This chain links TRBV10-3 with TRBJ1-2, with 8 bases fitting TRBD1. CDR1 and CDR2 (germline): ENHRY, SYGVKD. The CDR3 has 15 amino acids. With 5 bases clipped from V and 4 bases from J, the junction kept 9 bases outside the gene matches. The CDR3 region is CAISRQGPDLYGYTF. CDR3 coding DNA: TGTGCCATCAGTCGACAGGGGCCTGACCTCTATGGCTACACCTTC.

The chain carries TRBV6-4 and TRBJ1-5, with 9 bases identical to TRBD1. This CDR3 contains 15 residues. The ends lost 0 bases at V and 4 bases at J; junction bases unmatched: 1. Germline V gives CDR1 MRHNA, CDR2 SNTAGT. In nucleotides, the CDR3 is TGTGCCAGCAGTGACTCAGGACAGGGGAATCAGCCCCAGCATTTT. This encodes CASSDSGQGNQPQHF.

This clone was counted only a few times. This CDR3 is CASSRTPQNTEAFF. CDR3 coding DNA: TGTGCCAGCAGTCGGACACCACAGAACACTGAAGCTTTCTTT. The gene calls are TRBV6-5 and TRBJ1-1, with a tentative D call TRBD1 (5 bases). Germline-derived CDR1 and CDR2 are MNHEY and SVGAGI. This CDR3 is built from 14 residues. The ends were cut back, 5 bases at V and 1 base at J, with 11 bases in the middle.

This chain connects TRBV5-4 to TRBJ2-7; no reliable D call. The length of the CDR3 is 12 residues. V was trimmed by 1 base and J by 3 bases, leaving 5 bases between them. Germline V lookup: CDR1 SGHNT, CDR2 YYREEE (reference sequence). This chain's CDR3 is CASSLPNYEQYF. CDR3 sequence (DNA): TGTGCCAGCAGCTTGCCCAACTACGAGCAGTACTTC.

The chain recombines TRBV5-1 with TRBJ1-1; D gene ambiguous. V was clipped by 0 bases and J by 10 bases, with 10 bases between them. Per germline, CDR1 SGHRS and CDR2 YFSETQ. This CDR3 has 12 amino acids. The CDR3 here is CASSLDLEIAFF. CDR3 bases: TGCGCCAGCAGCTTGGATTTGGAGATAGCTTTCTTT.

This chain links TRBV9 with TRBJ2-5, with D maybe TRBD2 (5 bases). V was pared by 5 bases and J by 1 base, with 15 bases between. The CDR3 length is 15 residues. CDR1 and CDR2 (germline): SGDLS, YYNGEE. In DNA, the CDR3 is TGTGCCAGCAGTCGACTGGGAGCTGTCCAAGAGACCCAGTACTTC. This translates into CASSRLGAVQETQYF. Combining the CDR3 with reference TRBV9 and TRBJ2-5 gives the whole variable domain DSGVTQTPKHLITATGQRVTLRCSPRSGDLSVYWYQQSLDQGLQFLIQYYNGEERAKGNILERFSAQQFPDLHSELNLSSLELGDSALYFCASSRLGAVQETQYFGPGTRLLVL.